These T cell receptor beta chains were read from a single sample in a study of blood T cell repertoires in COVID-19. Sequencing used immunoSEQ multiplex PCR; TCRdb keeps in-frame clones, though not all of them. The repertoire holds roughly 87,000 clones, with 65% to 85% as singletons. The sample taken for sequencing was peripheral blood. The origin of the receptors is a woman between 55 and 75 years old with acute or convalescent COVID-19. Both conserved end residues are part of each CDR3. Each record gives: V gene, J gene, D gene, clone size, CDR3 DNA, CDR3 protein. The D gene is left open where the match is weak. Only some rows state a clone size, as once, few, many or a class for expanded clones.

TRBV5-1,TRBJ1-1,-,-,TGCGCCAGCAGCCAAAGGGGGGGCACCACTGAAGCTTTCTTT,CASSQRGGTTEAFF
TRBV5-4,TRBJ2-1,TRBD2,-,TGTGCCAGCAGCACGACTAGCGGGGGCCAATCCTACAATGAGCAGTTCTTC,CASSTTSGGQSYNEQFF
TRBV7-9,TRBJ2-1,TRBD1,-,TGTGCCAGCAGCGCCACTATAGGGACAGGTCTATCCTACAATGAGCAGTTCTTC,CASSATIGTGLSYNEQFF
TRBV6-6,TRBJ2-1,TRBD1,-,TGTGCCAGCAGTCAACTGGTGGACAGGGGGCGCCGTGAGCAGTTCTTC,CASSQLVDRGRREQFF
TRBV15,TRBJ1-2,TRBD1,-,TGTGCCACCAGCAGAGAGGGACAGGGGCGAATAGATGGCTACACCTTC,CATSREGQGRIDGYTF
TRBV3-1/TRBV3-2,TRBJ1-1,-,once,TGTGCCAGCAGCCATGAGGCTTACACTGAAGCTTTCTTT,CASSHEAYTEAFF
TRBV18,TRBJ2-7,-,-,TGTGCCAGCTCACCAGGGCAGGTCCTACGAGAGCAGTACTTC,CASSPGQVLREQYF
TRBV5-5,TRBJ2-1,TRBD2,once,TGTGCCAGCAGCGAGGGGACTAGCGGGGGTGAGCAGTTCTTC,CASSEGTSGGEQFF
TRBV5-1,TRBJ2-1,-,-,TGCGCCAGCAGCTCGGGGGGCAACAATGAGCAGTTCTTC,CASSSGGNNEQFF
TRBV4-2,TRBJ1-5,-,-,TGTGCCAGCAGCCAAGTCGTCGGGGGGAGCAATCAGCCCCAGCATTTT,CASSQVVGGSNQPQHF
TRBV7-2,TRBJ1-1,-,-,TGTGCCAGCAGCTTAGCCCCGGGGTTGAACACTGAAGCTTTCTTT,CASSLAPGLNTEAFF
TRBV3-1/TRBV3-2,TRBJ1-3,TRBD1,-,TGTGCCAGCAGCCAAACGTGGGACAGGGCTGGAAACACCATATATTTT,CASSQTWDRAGNTIYF
TRBV20-1,TRBJ2-1,-,-,TGCAGTGCTAGAGATATTGTGCAGTTCTTC,CSARDIVQFF
TRBV6-5,TRBJ2-3,TRBD2,-,TGTGCCAGCAGTTACTCTTTAGCGGGGGGAGCAGATACGCAGTATTTT,CASSYSLAGGADTQYF
TRBV30,TRBJ2-5,-,-,TGTGCCTGGAGTATGGGCCCGAAAGAGACCCAGTACTTC,CAWSMGPKETQYF
TRBV5-6,TRBJ1-5,-,few,TGTGCCAGCAGCTTGGGGGGACTCGGAGAGGGTCAGCCCCAGCATTTT,CASSLGGLGEGQPQHF
TRBV5-4,TRBJ1-5,TRBD1,-,TGTGCCAGCAGCCGTGGACAGGGAAAAGATCAGCCCCAGCATTTT,CASSRGQGKDQPQHF